The clone carrying this TCR beta chain was seen many times. Treatment described: PENTA 11 planned treatment interruption arm or continuous ART arm. At least 24 weeks of at least three-drug ART, in children 2 to 15 years. RNA-based 3' RACE libraries used unique molecular identifiers. TCRdb called the 3' RACE reads again in MiXCR, with one record for every CDR3 protein. The data contain about 89,000 distinct CDR3 sequences, 6.9% of them singletons. CDR1 DFQATT and CDR2 SNEGSKA come from the germline V gene (reference sequence). The CDR3 contains 12 residues. V gave up 3 bases and J gave up 1 base; unmatched junction bases: 0. These data come from a study of HIV-infected children after antiretroviral therapy interruption.

The J gene is TRBJ2-7, the V gene TRBV20-1, with 7 bases fitting TRBD2. This receptor was identified in a pool of human donors with HIV. The specimen was CD45RA+ CD4+ T cells from PBMCs, pooled from several time points, collected from a donor given antiretroviral therapy, either interrupted or continuous. Subset given: naive CD4+ CD45RA+ CD45RO- T cells. CDR3 sequence: CSASSGSYEQYF. The CDR3 DNA reads as TGCAGTGCTAGTAGCGGGTCCTACGAGCAGTACTTC.